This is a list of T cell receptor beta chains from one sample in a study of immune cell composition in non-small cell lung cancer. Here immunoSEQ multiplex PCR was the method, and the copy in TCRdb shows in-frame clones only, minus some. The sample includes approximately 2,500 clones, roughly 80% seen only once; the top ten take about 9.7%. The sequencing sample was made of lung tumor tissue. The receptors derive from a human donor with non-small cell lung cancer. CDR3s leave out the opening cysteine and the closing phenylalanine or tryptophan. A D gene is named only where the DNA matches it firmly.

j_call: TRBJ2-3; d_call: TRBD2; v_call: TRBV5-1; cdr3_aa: ASSQSGTSGSTDTQY
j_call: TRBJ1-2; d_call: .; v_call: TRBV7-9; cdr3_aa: GGEQGYGYT
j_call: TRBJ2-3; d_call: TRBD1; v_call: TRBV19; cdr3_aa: ASSIGDRVADTQY
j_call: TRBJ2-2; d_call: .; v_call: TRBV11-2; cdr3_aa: ASSLGDTNTGELF
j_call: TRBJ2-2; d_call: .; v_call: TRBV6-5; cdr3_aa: ASSYGVGWELF
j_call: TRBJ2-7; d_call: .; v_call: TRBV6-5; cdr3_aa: ASSDYTLYEQY
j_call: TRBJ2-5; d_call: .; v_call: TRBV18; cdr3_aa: ASGGASEETQY
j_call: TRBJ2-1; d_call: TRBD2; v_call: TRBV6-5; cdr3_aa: ASSYGSGLVINEQF
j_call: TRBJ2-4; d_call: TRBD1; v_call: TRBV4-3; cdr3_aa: ASSRQGLDIQY
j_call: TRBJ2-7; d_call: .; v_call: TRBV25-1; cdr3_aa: ASSVTLEQY
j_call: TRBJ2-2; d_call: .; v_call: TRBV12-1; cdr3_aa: ASSFSTPMTSGSNTGELF
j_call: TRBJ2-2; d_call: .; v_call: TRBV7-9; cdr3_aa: ASSLGGGTVNTGELF
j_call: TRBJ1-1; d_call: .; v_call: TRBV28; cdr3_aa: ASNPPSGLEAF
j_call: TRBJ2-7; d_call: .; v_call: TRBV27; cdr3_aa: ASSPSGHVAYEQY
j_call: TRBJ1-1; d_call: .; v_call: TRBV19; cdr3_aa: ASTSMMNTEAF
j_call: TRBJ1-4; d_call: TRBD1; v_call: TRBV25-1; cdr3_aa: ASSRDSGKLF
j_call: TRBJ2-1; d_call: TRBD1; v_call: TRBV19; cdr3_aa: ASSWGQINYYNEQF
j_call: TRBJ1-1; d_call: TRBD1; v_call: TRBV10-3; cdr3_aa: AITRGQGADLNTEAF
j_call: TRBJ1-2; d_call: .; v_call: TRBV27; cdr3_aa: ASSLAGAEDGYT
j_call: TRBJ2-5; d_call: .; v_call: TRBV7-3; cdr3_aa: ASSLGTGQETQY
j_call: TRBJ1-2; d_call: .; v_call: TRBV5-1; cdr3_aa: ASSLEPRGGYT
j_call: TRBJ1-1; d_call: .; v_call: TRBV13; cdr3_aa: ASSLLEGITEAF
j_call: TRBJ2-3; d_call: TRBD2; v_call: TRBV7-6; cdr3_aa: ASSLLAGVTDTQY
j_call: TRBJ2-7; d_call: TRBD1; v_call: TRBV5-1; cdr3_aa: ASSLGTGTYEQY
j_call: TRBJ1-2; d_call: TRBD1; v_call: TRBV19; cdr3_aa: ASTHRDRGNGGYT
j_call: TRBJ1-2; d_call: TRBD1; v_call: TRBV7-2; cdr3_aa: ASSPGDRADYGYT
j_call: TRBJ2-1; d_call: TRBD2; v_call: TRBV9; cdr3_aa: ASSVGSGRDYNEQF
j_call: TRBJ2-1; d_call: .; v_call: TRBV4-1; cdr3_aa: ASSQLAGAIEQF
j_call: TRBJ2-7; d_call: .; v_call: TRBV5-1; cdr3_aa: ARRHETSGIEQY
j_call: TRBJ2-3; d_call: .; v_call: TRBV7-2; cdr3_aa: ASSSFSGDTQY
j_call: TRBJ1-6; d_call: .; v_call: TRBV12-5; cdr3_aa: ASGPPGGNSPLH